The 24 T cell receptor beta chains listed next were all sequenced from one sample in a study of shared clonotypes between healthy human individuals. TCRdb's table, derived via immunoSEQ multiplex PCR, lists solely in-frame clones and lacks some. The sample consists of 950,000 to 1,300,000 clones, about 77% of them appearing once. Sequencing was carried out using memory CD4+ T cells sorted from blood. Regarding subset: CD45RA-negative fraction. Receptor source: a man between 18 and 29 years old in good health.

The gene calls are TRBV7-2 and TRBJ1-3; D is uncertain. CDR3 length: 15 amino acids. The germline V gene encodes CDR1 SGHTA and CDR2 FQGNSA. Trimming cost V 3 bases and J 4 bases, with 13 bases left between them. DNA of the CDR3: TGTGCCAGCAGCTTTGGTAAATCGGCCGGAAACACCATATATTTT. As protein: CASSFGKSAGNTIYF.

The chain recombines TRBV2 with TRBJ2-5, with 10 bases identical to TRBD2. Germline CDR1 and CDR2: SNHLY and FYNNEI. CDR3 length: 14 residues. Germline trimming cut 6 bases from V and 4 bases from J; bases unmatched to any gene: 5. The CDR3 sequence is CASSELAGGETQYF. The CDR3, as DNA: TGTGCCAGCAGCGAATTAGCGGGGGGAGAGACCCAGTACTTC.

This chain uses TRBV15 with TRBJ1-4, with D unresolved. The V gene's germline CDR1 is LNHNV and CDR2 YYDKDF (reference sequence). The CDR3 is 12 residues long. V lost 6 bases to trimming and J lost 8 bases, with 10 bases between them. The CDR3 nucleotides are TGTGCCACCAGGCTGAGCGGGGAAAAACTGTTTTTT. This sequence encodes CATRLSGEKLFF. The variable domain in full, completed from reference TRBV15 and TRBJ1-4, reads DAMVIQNPRYQVTQFGKPVTLSCSQTLNHNVMYWYQQKSSQAPKLLFHYYDKDFNNEADTPDNFQSRRPNTSFCFLDIRSPGLGDTAMYLCATRLSGEKLFFGSGTQLSVL.

This sequence joins TRBV5-1 and TRBJ2-7; 8 bases are a match to TRBD1. Germline loops: CDR1 SGHRS, CDR2 YFSETQ. This CDR3 has 15 amino acids. J lost 2 bases, V lost 4 bases, and 8 bases had no gene match. The CDR3 DNA follows: TGCGCCAGCAGCCCGCGACAGGGGACCCCCTACGAGCAGTACTTC. The encoded protein is CASSPRQGTPYEQYF. The full variable domain, in which reference TRBV5-1 and TRBJ2-7 provide the parts outside the CDR3, is KAGVTQTPRYLIKTRGQQVTLSCSPISGHRSVSWYQQTPGQGLQFLFEYFSETQRNKGNFPGRFSGRQFSNSRSEMNVSTLELGDSALYLCASSPRQGTPYEQYFGPGTRLTVT.

The rearrangement joins TRBV10-3 to TRBJ2-6, with D perhaps TRBD1 (6 bases). Germline V gene sequence: CDR1 ENHRY, CDR2 SYGVKD. The CDR3 has 15 residues. The V end lost 4 bases, the J end lost 4 bases, and 11 bases lay between the germline ends. In DNA, the CDR3 is TGTGCCATCAGTGCCCAGGGGACCGGGGCCAACGTCCTGACTTTC. Translated: CAISAQGTGANVLTF.

The chain links TRBV14 to TRBJ2-7, with a weak D call TRBD2 (6 bases). Germline values: CDR1 SGHDN, CDR2 FVKESK. The ends were cut back, 1 base at V and 6 bases at J, with 10 bases in the middle. CDR3 length: 13 residues. CDR3 nucleotides: TGTGCCAGCAGCCAAGTGCTAGCGCGCGAGCAGTACTTC. It is translated as CASSQVLAREQYF.

This chain links TRBV10-1 with TRBJ1-1; TRBD1 might be the D (5 bases). V was cut by 6 bases and J by 3 bases, with 11 bases left in between. Looked up from germline, CDR1 is WNHNN and CDR2 is SYGVQD (reference sequence). This CDR3 comprises 13 residues. In DNA, the CDR3 is TGCGCCAGCAGACCCGACAGTTACACTGAAGCTTTCTTT. This sequence encodes CASRPDSYTEAFF.

V usage is TRBV30 and J usage is TRBJ1-2, with D possibly TRBD1 on 6 matching bases. V gave up 3 bases and J gave up 8 bases, with 19 bases separating them. From germline, CDR1 is GTSNPN and CDR2 SVGIG (reference sequence). This CDR3 is 14 amino acids long. The CDR3 DNA reads as TGTGCCTGGAGCCCCGGGGCAGGGGCGGGGGGCTACACCTTC. Protein: CAWSPGAGAGGYTF.

J is TRBJ2-2 and V is TRBV7-3, with TRBD2 matching over 11 bases. Germline V gives CDR1 SGHTA, CDR2 FQGTGA. V lost 0 bases to trimming and J lost 1 base; unmatched junction nucleotides: 7. This CDR3 comprises 19 residues. The CDR3 nucleotides read TGTGCCAGCAGCTTAACTTCCCTAGCGGGGGGTTTGAACACCGGGGAGCTGTTTTTT. Amino acid sequence: CASSLTSLAGGLNTGELFF.

This chain links TRBV7-2 with TRBJ2-3, with a tentative D call TRBD2 (6 bases). There are 16 residues in the CDR3. Trimming left V 2 bases short and J 6 bases short, with 18 bases between. Germline assignment: CDR1 SGHTA and CDR2 FQGNSA. The CDR3 DNA follows: TGTGCCAGCAGCTTAAGGAGCAGTACACGGGAGGATACGCAGTATTTT. This gives the protein CASSLRSSTREDTQYF.

The chain uses TRBV5-4 and TRBJ2-7; D tentatively fits TRBD1 or TRBD2 (5 bases each). Germline loops: CDR1 SGHNT, CDR2 YYREEE (reference sequence). The V and J ends lost 3 bases and 0 bases respectively, with 10 bases between them. CDR3 length equals 14 residues. The CDR3 region is CASSSGALSYEQYF. For the CDR3, the DNA is TGTGCCAGCAGCTCCGGGGCCCTCTCCTACGAGCAGTACTTC.

Turning to this clone: At the DNA level, this CDR3 is encoded by other sequences in the same sample as well. The CDR3 coding sequence is TGTGCCAGCAGTTTCGGGGGCGCAAACTATGGCTACACCTTC. It codes for CASSFGGANYGYTF. The chain links TRBV28 to TRBJ1-2; TRBD1 is a possible D gene (6 bases). This CDR3 is built from 14 residues. CDR1 MDHEN and CDR2 SYDVKM come from the germline V gene. The V and J ends lost 3 bases and 2 bases respectively, with 10 bases between them.

The chain uses TRBV5-6 and TRBJ1-2; D not certain. CDR3 length equals 16 residues. V shed 6 bases and J shed 0 bases, with 18 bases lying between them. Germline V gene lookup returns CDR1 SGHDT and CDR2 YYEEEE. CDR3: CASTPGLESANYGYTF. CDR3 coding DNA: TGTGCCAGCACCCCTGGGCTGGAGTCAGCTAACTATGGCTACACCTTC.

The chain carries TRBV20-1 and TRBJ2-5; D is undetermined. Germline values: CDR1 DFQATT, CDR2 SNEGSKA (reference sequence). The length of the CDR3 is 11 residues. Trimming removed 4 bases from V and 5 bases from J, with 8 bases in between. The CDR3 region is CSATQSETQYF. In DNA, the CDR3 is TGCAGTGCTACTCAATCGGAGACCCAGTACTTC.

V usage is TRBV29-1 and J usage is TRBJ1-4; TRBD1 matches at 7 bases. The V and J ends lost 7 bases and 3 bases, in that order; junction bases with no gene match: 8. CDR3 length: 14 residues. Germline V gives CDR1 SQVTM, CDR2 ANQGSEA. This CDR3 is CSAKDRVANEKLFF. The DNA of the CDR3 is TGCAGCGCCAAAGACAGGGTGGCTAATGAAAAACTGTTTTTT.

CDR3 DNA: TGCGCCAGCAGCTTGGCCCCGGGACTAGCGGGAGGGAAGAGCTCCTACGAGCAGTACTTC. Translating it yields CASSLAPGLAGGKSSYEQYF. V is TRBV5-1 and J is TRBJ2-7; TRBD2 agrees at 16 bases. The V gene end was trimmed by 0 bases and the J gene end by 0 bases; junction bases not matched to a gene: 9. Germline-derived CDR1 and CDR2 are SGHRS and YFSETQ. CDR3 length equals 20 residues.

This chain connects TRBV28 to TRBJ2-5; D ambiguous. The V end was cut by 4 bases, the J end by 0 bases, with 9 bases between. Germline values: CDR1 MDHEN, CDR2 SYDVKM. The CDR3 is 14 residues long. DNA for the CDR3: TGTGCCAGCAGTTCCGACGGCTACCAAGAGACCCAGTACTTC. Amino acid sequence: CASSSDGYQETQYF.

This clone was detected only once. This chain uses TRBV30 with TRBJ2-2, with TRBD1 as a possible D gene (7 bases). Trimming removed 3 bases from V and 6 bases from J, with 17 bases in between. The germline V gene has CDR1 GTSNPN and CDR2 SVGIG (reference sequence). The CDR3 spans 15 residues. The CDR3 DNA follows: TGTGCCTGGAGGGGACAGCCCGGAGGGTCCGGGGAGCTGTTTTTT. Amino acids: CAWRGQPGGSGELFF. The full variable domain, with the rest looked up from reference TRBV30 and TRBJ2-2, is SQTIHQWPATLVQPVGSPLSLECTVEGTSNPNLYWYRQAAGRGLQLLFYSVGIGQISSEVPQNLSASRPQDRQFILSSKKLLLSDSGFYLCAWRGQPGGSGELFFGEGSRLTVL.

V usage is TRBV4-2 and J usage is TRBJ1-2; D might be TRBD1 (5 bases). This CDR3 contains 15 residues. CDR1 is LGHNA and CDR2 is YNFKEQ in the germline V gene. V lost 4 bases to trimming and J lost 0 bases, with 12 bases between them. CDR3 sequence: CASSLYGTANYGYTF. DNA for the CDR3: TGTGCCAGCAGCCTTTACGGGACGGCTAACTATGGCTACACCTTC.

This clone came up many times. Other DNA variants within this sample encode the same CDR3. The V gene is TRBV6-1, the J gene TRBJ2-3; 10 bases map to TRBD1. Trimming at V came to 3 bases and at J to 5 bases, leaving 5 bases not matched to a gene. The CDR3 has 15 amino acids. The germline CDR1 and CDR2 sequences are MNHNS and SASEGT. CDR3: CASSDRGQGRDTQYF. The CDR3, as DNA: TGTGCCAGCAGTGATCGGGGACAGGGGAGAGATACGCAGTATTTT.

The J gene is TRBJ1-1, the V gene TRBV28; D gene ambiguous. This CDR3 comprises 14 residues. Germline V lookup: CDR1 MDHEN, CDR2 SYDVKM. Trimming shortened V by 7 bases and J by 2 bases, and 14 bases separated the two germline ends. CDR3 amino acids: CASIAGQANTEAFF. CDR3 sequence (DNA): TGTGCCAGCATTGCGGGTCAGGCAAACACTGAAGCTTTCTTT.

The J gene is TRBJ1-5, the V gene TRBV6-1; D is unresolved. Germline-derived CDR1 and CDR2 are MNHNS and SASEGT. V was shortened by 7 bases and J by 7 bases, with 8 bases between the two germline ends. The CDR3 runs to 11 residues. The CDR3 loop is CASKHGQPQHF. The CDR3 nucleotides are TGTGCCAGCAAACATGGGCAGCCCCAGCATTTT.

The rearrangement links TRBV2 to TRBJ1-2; no clear D gene. Germline values: CDR1 SNHLY, CDR2 FYNNEI. CDR3 length: 11 residues. V lost 6 bases to trimming and J lost 10 bases, with 12 bases between them. CDR3 DNA sequence: TGTGCCAGCAGATCGATAGACGTCTACACCTTC. It translates to CASRSIDVYTF.

The chain combines TRBV11-2 with TRBJ2-2; D remains unclear. Germline-derived CDR1 and CDR2 are SGHAT and FQNNGV. The CDR3 has 18 residues. Trimming cost V 0 bases and J 1 base, with 15 bases left between them. The CDR3: CASSLDFWQKKNTGELFF. In DNA form, the CDR3 reads TGTGCCAGCAGCTTAGATTTCTGGCAAAAAAAGAACACCGGGGAGCTGTTTTTT. The full variable domain, completed using reference TRBV11-2 and TRBJ2-2, is EAGVAQSPRYKIIEKRQSVAFWCNPISGHATLYWYQQILGQGPKLLIQFQNNGVVDDSQLPKDRFSAERLKGVDSTLKIQPAKLEDSAVYLCASSLDFWQKKNTGELFFGEGSRLTVL.